This T cell receptor (beta chain) was obtained from a study of vaccination and CD4 T cells after COVID-19. Study in general: PCR on nasal swabs identified SARS-CoV-2 in convalescent patients, of whom nine were mild and one severe.

Comment on this clonotype: Its antigen is still unknown.

Sequencing of the DNA from cultured CD4+ T cells was carried out with the Oncomine TCR Beta short-read assay. It was from cultured CD4+ T cells that genomic DNA was extracted. Using its own MiXCR run on the PCR reads, TCRdb lists one record per CDR3 protein. This table has roughly 15,000 distinct CDR3 sequences, around 59% appearing once. After removal of 3 bases from V and 6 bases from J, the junction contained 6 bases not matched to a gene. This CDR3 comprises 15 residues. In germline, CDR1 is SNHLY, CDR2 FYNNEI. Treatment given: approximately 9-day PBMC culture with coronavirus spike peptide pools or control peptides (ViraFEST assay). Before Alpha, Beta and Delta appeared in the US, convalescents tested positive (March–December 2020). Per-well cultures of millions of PBMCs received about 9.5 IU/ml IL-2 and approximately 9.4 ug/ml peptide pools.

This chain uses TRBV2 with TRBJ2-1; 9 nucleotides line up with TRBD2. The sample in question was CD4+ T cells from blood, cultured in vitro, obtained after SARS-CoV-2 vaccination. The TCR was taken from a human donor who had recovered from COVID-19. The CDR3 sequence is CASSEYSGSRNEQFF. In nucleotides, the CDR3 is TGTGCCAGCAGTGAGTATAGCGGGAGTCGCAATGAGCAGTTCTTC.